The entry below gives a single T cell receptor beta chain sequence along with its context. Its specificity is not known. The entry originates in a study of cytomegalovirus exposure and HLA in healthy donors. Findings and caveats of the study: In the approximately 120 validation repertoires, a later analysis found that first-cohort TCR clusters tended to co-occur. Reports credit the classifier with highly specific, highly sensitive diagnosis of cytomegalovirus status. Across donors, most TCRs were seen rarely, yet some public ones were widespread. Under in vitro conditions, three CMV-associated chains were confirmed as specific for CMV antigens.

Assay used: immunoSEQ multiplex PCR; TCRdb lists only in-frame clones, some missing. The sample holds some 140,000 clones, roughly 87% seen once. Sequencing was carried out using PBMCs. This TCR was recovered from a woman aged 18-35 years in good health and CMV-seropositive.

The CDR3 spells CSVEDRLWSGPGTDTQYF. The CDR3 DNA follows: TGCAGCGTTGAAGACAGGTTGTGGTCAGGGCCAGGCACAGATACGCAGTATTTT. The chain combines TRBV29-1 with TRBJ2-3, with a possible D match to TRBD1 (5 bases). The germline gives CDR1 SQVTM, CDR2 ANQGSEA. CDR3 length equals 18 residues. The ends were cut back, 0 bases at V and 1 base at J, with 20 bases in the middle.